Presented here are 27 T cell receptor beta chains from one specimen sequenced in a study of T cell changes during pregnancy in multiple sclerosis. Clones were read by immunoSEQ multiplex PCR, and TCRdb kept only the in-frame ones, dropping some. The top ten clones hold roughly 2.3% of a sample with 50,000 or so clones, about 91% of them seen once. The sample here was peripheral blood, taken in the third trimester of pregnancy. The receptor source for this set is a female donor with multiple sclerosis, enrolled in a pregnancy study.

The genes are TRBV28 and TRBJ2-7; 12 nucleotides match TRBD2. The germline gives CDR1 MDHEN, CDR2 SYDVKM. This CDR3 has 17 amino acids. After removal of 4 bases from V and 7 bases from J, the junction contained 14 bases not matched to a gene. The CDR3: CASSSVEGLAGGREQYF. CDR3 DNA sequence: TGTGCCAGCAGTTCAGTGGAGGGTCTAGCGGGAGGGAGAGAGCAGTACTTC.

The chain has TRBV7-9 and TRBJ2-2; D remains ambiguous. V was clipped by 6 bases and J by 1 base, with 9 bases between them. From germline, CDR1 is SEHNR and CDR2 FQNEAQ (reference sequence). The CDR3 runs to 14 residues. The CDR3 loop is CASRWARNTGELFF. The CDR3 region has the DNA TGTGCCAGCAGATGGGCTCGGAACACCGGGGAGCTGTTTTTT.

The chain employs TRBV6-5 and TRBJ1-2; no clear D. From germline, CDR1 is MNHEY and CDR2 SVGAGI. The germline V and J ends were trimmed by 6 bases and 0 bases, with 8 bases remaining between them. The CDR3 covers 13 residues. CDR3 DNA sequence: TGTGCCAGCAGGCGAGGTTCTAACTATGGCTACACCTTC. Residues: CASRRGSNYGYTF.

This clone has only a few counts. The rearrangement joins TRBV5-1 to TRBJ2-2; D is uncertain. This CDR3 contains 14 residues. The germline V gene encodes CDR1 SGHRS and CDR2 YFSETQ. Trimming pared 0 bases from V and 2 bases from J, leaving 5 bases between. This CDR3 is CASSLGLNTGELFF. DNA for the CDR3: TGCGCCAGCAGCTTGGGACTCAACACCGGGGAGCTGTTTTTT.

This clone was recorded a few times. The chain joins TRBV4-2 to TRBJ2-7, with 11 bases identical to TRBD1. The CDR3 covers 16 residues. V dropped 0 bases and J dropped 3; count of bases not matched to a gene: 4. Germline loops: CDR1 LGHNA, CDR2 YNFKEQ. The chain's CDR3 is CASSQDGTGGSYEQYF. In DNA form, the CDR3 reads TGTGCCAGCAGCCAAGATGGGACAGGGGGAAGCTACGAGCAGTACTTC.

This chain uses TRBV13 with TRBJ2-1; TRBD2 is a possible D gene (6 bases). The CDR3 runs 19 residues. V shed 1 base and J shed 9 bases, with 28 bases lying between them. Germline CDR1 reads PRHDT; CDR2 reads FYEKMQ (reference sequence). In nucleotides, the CDR3 is TGTGCCAGCAGCTTAGTCTTCCCACTCGGGAGCGCCGCGGTCAGTGAGCAGTTCTTC. Its translation: CASSLVFPLGSAAVSEQFF. The full variable domain, rest sourced from reference TRBV13 and TRBJ2-1, is AAGVIQSPRHLIKEKRETATLKCYPIPRHDTVYWYQQGPGQDPQFLISFYEKMQSDKGSIPDRFSAQQFSDYHSELNMSSLELGDSALYFCASSLVFPLGSAAVSEQFFGPGTRLTVL.

The V gene is TRBV7-3, the J gene TRBJ2-3; D is possibly TRBD2 (6 bases). Germline V CDR1 and CDR2: SGHTA, FQGTGA. Trimming shortened V by 4 bases and J by 1 base, and 15 bases separated the two germline ends. CDR3 length: 16 amino acids. CDR3 nucleotides: TGTGCCAGCAGCTCCCGGGAGAGGGGAGGCACAGATACGCAGTATTTT. Amino acid sequence: CASSSRERGGTDTQYF.

The chain has TRBV4-3 and TRBJ2-2, with 12 nucleotides matching TRBD2. V lost 1 base and J lost 6; bases outside the gene matches: 6. This CDR3 spans 17 amino acids. Germline CDR1 and CDR2: LGHNA and YSLEER. DNA of the CDR3: TGCGCCAGCAGCCAAGCCCGACTAGCGGGAGTTCCCGGGGAGCTGTTTTTT. It encodes CASSQARLAGVPGELFF.

The chain joins TRBV9 to TRBJ2-2; 10 nucleotides align to TRBD2. Germline loops: CDR1 SGDLS, CDR2 YYNGEE. CDR3 size: 16 residues. J gave up 7 bases and V 1 base, and 7 bases lay outside the gene matches. The CDR3 here is CASSVKAGGSHGELFF. DNA of the CDR3: TGTGCCAGCAGCGTAAAAGCGGGAGGGTCCCACGGGGAGCTGTTTTTT.

This chain connects TRBV5-1 to TRBJ2-5; TRBD2 aligns across 10 bases. This CDR3 comprises 15 residues. The J segment lost 2 bases and the V segment lost 4 bases, leaving 5 bases of the junction unmatched. Germline V gene data show CDR1 as SGHRS and CDR2 as YFSETQ. The CDR3 DNA reads as TGCGCCAGCAGCCAGCGGGGGGGGATGCAAGAGACCCAGTACTTC. Its protein is CASSQRGGMQETQYF.

The chain recombines TRBV7-9 with TRBJ2-1; 10 positions agree with TRBD2. Germline CDR1 is SEHNR and CDR2 is FQNEAQ (reference sequence). This CDR3 region has 16 residues. V lost 2 bases to trimming and J lost 6 bases; unmatched junction nucleotides: 7. The CDR3 region is CASSLRASGSLNEQFF. The CDR3 DNA follows: TGTGCCAGCAGCTTACGAGCTAGCGGGAGTCTCAATGAGCAGTTCTTC.

V gene TRBV19 combines with J gene TRBJ1-2; tentative D call: TRBD1 (6 bases). The V gene lost 9 bases and the J gene lost 0 bases, with 17 bases spanning the gap. The CDR3 spans 15 residues. From germline, CDR1 is LNHDA and CDR2 SQIVND (reference sequence). As DNA, the CDR3 is TGTGCCAGCATGACTAAGGACAGAGCTAACTATGGCTACACCTTC. It translates to CASMTKDRANYGYTF. The full variable domain, completed using reference TRBV19 and TRBJ1-2, is DGGITQSPKYLFRKEGQNVTLSCEQNLNHDAMYWYRQDPGQGLRLIYYSQIVNDFQKGDIAEGYSVSREKKESFPLTVTSAQKNPTAFYLCASMTKDRANYGYTFGSGTRLTVV.

The rearrangement joins TRBV2 to TRBJ2-1, with D tentatively TRBD1 (5 bases). The CDR3 contains 14 residues. Germline V gene data show CDR1 as SNHLY and CDR2 as FYNNEI. Trimming took 4 bases from V and 7 from J, leaving 14 bases between them. The DNA of the CDR3 is TGTGCCAGCAGTGCCCAGGGAAGGGGAAATGAGCAGTTCTTC. This gives the protein CASSAQGRGNEQFF.

This chain connects TRBV28 to TRBJ1-5, with 10 bases that match TRBD1. The V segment lost 5 bases and the J segment 5 bases; nucleotides outside the gene matches: 3. There are 14 residues in the CDR3. The germline V gene encodes CDR1 MDHEN and CDR2 SYDVKM. The CDR3 nucleotides are TGTGCCAGCAGTATGGGACAGGGGTATCAGCCCCAGCATTTT. It encodes CASSMGQGYQPQHF.

J is TRBJ1-4 and V is TRBV12-5, with 7 bases matching TRBD1. Germline V gives CDR1 LGHNT, CDR2 FRNRAP. The CDR3 has 15 residues. J gave up 7 bases and V 7 bases, and 12 bases lay outside the gene matches. CDR3 bases: TGTGCTAGTGCTTTCCAGGGGGGCCCCAGTGAAAAACTGTTTTTT. It is translated as CASAFQGGPSEKLFF.

The rearrangement joins TRBV19 to TRBJ1-5, with no clear D. CDR3 length equals 12 residues. V shed 3 bases and J shed 7 bases, with 7 bases lying between them. Germline values: CDR1 LNHDA, CDR2 SQIVND (reference sequence). CDR3 sequence (DNA): TGTGCCAGTAGTATGAGGTTCCAGCCCCAGCATTTT. Amino acid sequence: CASSMRFQPQHF.

The gene calls are TRBV29-1 and TRBJ1-1; the D is unclear. The CDR3 has 13 amino acids. Trimming cost V 7 bases and J 0 bases, with 12 bases left between them. Germline CDR1 is SQVTM and CDR2 is ANQGSEA. The chain's CDR3 is CSAKVQMNTEAFF. The DNA for the CDR3 is TGCAGCGCTAAAGTACAGATGAACACTGAAGCTTTCTTT.

The V call is TRBV6-1, the J call TRBJ2-5; D possibly corresponds to TRBD2 (6 bases). CDR1 and CDR2 (germline): MNHNS, SASEGT. The ends were cut back, 6 bases at V and 1 base at J, with 9 bases in the middle. The length of the CDR3 is 13 residues. The DNA for the CDR3 is TGTGCCAGCAGCCGGGACTTCCAAGAGACCCAGTACTTC. It codes for CASSRDFQETQYF.

The chain has TRBV6-5 and TRBJ2-4; D unresolved. Germline V gene sequence: CDR1 MNHEY, CDR2 SVGAGI. Trimming left V 4 bases short and J 0 bases short, with 10 bases between. The CDR3 runs to 15 residues. The CDR3 reads CASSSTTLAKNIQYF. In DNA form, the CDR3 reads TGTGCCAGCAGTTCGACAACCTTAGCCAAAAACATTCAGTACTTC.

This clone was seen once. This chain links TRBV27 with TRBJ2-1; 10 bases match TRBD2. CDR1 and CDR2 from the germline V gene are MNHEY and SMNVEV (reference sequence). J was trimmed by 9 bases and V by 4 bases; bases with no gene match: 6. The CDR3 runs to 14 residues. The CDR3 spells CASSSTSGIGEQFF. The CDR3 DNA is TGTGCCAGCAGTTCAACTAGCGGGATCGGTGAGCAGTTCTTC.

CDR3 sequence: CASSLRSGLAGRLTGELFF. The CDR3 nucleotides are TGTGCCAGCAGTCTAAGAAGCGGACTAGCCGGGAGGCTAACCGGGGAGCTGTTTTTT. The chain uses TRBV27 and TRBJ2-2, with 8 bases fitting TRBD2. V trimming: 5 bases; J trimming: 5 bases; junction bases outside the gene matches: 19. The V gene's germline CDR1 is MNHEY and CDR2 SMNVEV (reference sequence). The length of the CDR3 is 19 residues.

J is TRBJ2-6 and V is TRBV28; maybe TRBD2 (7 bases). The CDR3 runs to 18 residues. V gave up 6 bases and J gave up 0 bases, with 18 bases separating them. CDR1 MDHEN and CDR2 SYDVKM come from the germline V gene. The CDR3 is CASRGPAGALSGANVLTF. In DNA, the CDR3 is TGTGCCAGCAGGGGCCCCGCGGGGGCCCTCTCTGGGGCCAACGTCCTGACTTTC. The variable domain in full, with the rest retrieved from reference TRBV28 and TRBJ2-6, is DVKVTQSSRYLVKRTGEKVFLECVQDMDHENMFWYRQDPGLGLRLIYFSYDVKMKEKGDIPEGYSVSREKKERFSLILESASTNQTSMYLCASRGPAGALSGANVLTFGAGSRLTVL.

CDR3 bases: TGTGCCAGCAGTTTACTGAGGGACATCGAGTACTTC. This encodes CASSLLRDIEYF. The V call is TRBV28, the J call TRBJ2-7; possibly TRBD1 for D (6 bases). Germline V lookup: CDR1 MDHEN, CDR2 SYDVKM. CDR3 size: 12 residues. The V gene lost 2 bases and the J gene lost 11 bases, with 13 bases spanning the gap.

The genes are TRBV5-1 and TRBJ2-2, with D uncertain. The germline gives CDR1 SGHRS, CDR2 YFSETQ. The CDR3 runs to 15 residues. V lost 0 bases, J lost 1 base, and 7 bases lay in between. The CDR3 protein is CASSLGLMNTGELFF. In DNA form, the CDR3 reads TGCGCCAGCAGCTTGGGACTGATGAACACCGGGGAGCTGTTTTTT.

This clone was detected only once. The V call is TRBV7-9, the J call TRBJ2-5, with D tentatively TRBD2 (6 bases). There are 14 residues in the CDR3. Germline CDR1 SEHNR, CDR2 FQNEAQ (reference sequence). Trimming shortened V by 6 bases and J by 3 bases, and 14 bases separated the two germline ends. The CDR3 is CASSPRDFKETQYF. CDR3 sequence (DNA): TGTGCCAGCAGTCCCCGGGACTTTAAAGAGACCCAGTACTTC.

The chain uses TRBV27 and TRBJ2-7, with 7 bases identical to TRBD2. In germline, CDR1 is MNHEY, CDR2 SMNVEV (reference sequence). V was pared by 9 bases and J by 5 bases, with 13 bases of the junction left unmatched. This CDR3 has 14 residues. This chain's CDR3 is CASSGRPLFNEQYF. In nucleotides, the CDR3 is TGTGCCAGTAGCGGGCGACCCCTCTTCAACGAGCAGTACTTC.

This clone was seen once. In DNA, the CDR3 is TGCAGCGTTGAAAGTCTAGCGGGAGAAAACAATGAGCAGTTCTTC. Its translation: CSVESLAGENNEQFF. The chain uses TRBV29-1 and TRBJ2-1; TRBD2 matches at 10 bases. Trimming removed 2 bases from V and 5 bases from J; junction bases left unmatched: 6. Germline CDR1 reads SQVTM; CDR2 reads ANQGSEA. The CDR3 runs 15 residues.